The 15 T cell receptor beta chains in this list originate from one sample, sequenced in a study of blood T cell repertoires in COVID-19. Assay: immunoSEQ multiplex PCR; the TCRdb copy retains only in-frame clones and omits some. The sample lists about 11,000 clones, just over 70% seen once, with 6% to 7% in the top ten. The sequenced sample consisted of peripheral blood. These receptors were collected from a man aged 55 to 69 with COVID-19, enrolled during active disease.

The genes are TRBV7-2 and TRBJ2-3; tentatively, D is TRBD1 (5 bases). This CDR3 comprises 14 residues. With 1 base removed from V and 8 bases from J, the gap between germline ends came to 13 bases. The V gene's germline CDR1 is SGHTA and CDR2 FQGNSA. CDR3 sequence reads: CASSLDLGDFTQYF. DNA of the CDR3: TGTGCCAGCAGCTTAGACCTAGGGGATTTTACGCAGTATTTT.

V and J are TRBV27 and TRBJ1-6, with D uncertain. The CDR3 has 16 residues. Germline CDR1 and CDR2: MNHEY and SMNVEV (reference sequence). Trimming removed 5 bases from V and 7 bases from J, with 18 bases in between. CDR3 protein: CASSPHPRGMNSPLHF. CDR3 DNA sequence: TGTGCCAGCAGTCCCCACCCAAGAGGGATGAATTCACCCCTCCACTTT.

The rearrangement uses TRBV6-5 and TRBJ2-2; 7 bases match TRBD2. J was trimmed by 4 bases and V by 4 bases; bases with no gene match: 0. The germline V gene encodes CDR1 MNHEY and CDR2 SVGAGI. The CDR3 spans 13 residues. The CDR3 here is CASSWEGTGELFF. The CDR3 nucleotides read TGTGCCAGCAGTTGGGAGGGCACCGGGGAGCTGTTTTTT.

The gene calls are TRBV5-1 and TRBJ2-1, with 8 bases identical to TRBD2. There are 15 residues in the CDR3. Germline CDR1 is SGHRS and CDR2 is YFSETQ. V trimming: 0 bases; J trimming: 8 bases; junction bases outside the gene matches: 7. The CDR3 nucleotides are TGCGCCAGCAGCTTGGCGAGCGGGAGTAGATATGAGCAGTTCTTC. It translates to CASSLASGSRYEQFF.

This rearrangement joins TRBV2 to TRBJ1-2; D is possibly TRBD1 (5 bases). V gave up 4 bases and J gave up 2 bases, with 14 bases separating them. The V gene's germline CDR1 is SNHLY and CDR2 FYNNEI. This CDR3 has 15 amino acids. The DNA of the CDR3 is TGTGCCAGCAGTGTTGGCGGGGGAAGCAACTATGGCTACACCTTC. This translates into CASSVGGGSNYGYTF.

V and J are TRBV27 and TRBJ2-1, with TRBD2 identical over 9 bases. V gave up 1 base and J gave up 8 bases; unmatched junction bases: 6. Germline assignment: CDR1 MNHEY and CDR2 SMNVEV (reference sequence). This CDR3 contains 15 residues. CDR3 in amino acids: CASSLWGGGAYEQFF. The CDR3 DNA reads TGTGCCAGCAGTTTATGGGGCGGGGGGGCTTATGAGCAGTTCTTC.

V gene TRBV24-1 combines with J gene TRBJ1-5; 8 nucleotides agree with TRBD1. The germline gives CDR1 KGHDR, CDR2 SFDVKD. CDR3 length: 16 residues. Germline trimming cut 2 bases from V and 4 bases from J; bases unmatched to any gene: 6. CDR3 nucleotide sequence: TGTGCCACCAGTGATTCCGGGACAGGATTTAATCAGCCCCAGCATTTT. Protein sequence: CATSDSGTGFNQPQHF.

This clone is large within its sample. J is TRBJ2-7 and V is TRBV5-5; the D gene is possibly TRBD1 (5 bases). Trimming cost V 1 base and J 2 bases, with 25 bases left between them. CDR1 and CDR2 (germline): SGHKS, YYEKEE (reference sequence). The CDR3 spans 19 residues. The CDR3 reads CASSLLQGFTHILTYEQYF. In DNA, the CDR3 is TGTGCCAGCAGCTTGTTGCAGGGATTTACCCATATCCTTACCTACGAGCAGTACTTC.

This clone was recorded a few times. The gene calls are TRBV7-3 and TRBJ2-1; D may be TRBD1 (5 bases). Germline CDR1 and CDR2: SGHTA and FQGTGA. The CDR3 is 11 residues long. The V end lost 4 bases, the J end lost 9 bases, and 7 bases lay between the germline ends. This chain's CDR3 is CASSSDSEQFF. The CDR3 nucleotides read TGTGCCAGCAGCTCCGACAGTGAGCAGTTCTTC.

The rearrangement uses TRBV6-1 and TRBJ2-5; D perhaps matches TRBD2 (5 bases). The CDR3 loop spans 13 amino acids. V lost 1 base to trimming and J lost 5 bases, with 8 bases between them. The germline gives CDR1 MNHNS, CDR2 SASEGT. The CDR3 region is CASSEGRRETQYF. The DNA for the CDR3 is TGTGCCAGCAGTGAAGGAAGGAGGGAGACCCAGTACTTC.

The rearrangement uses TRBV7-8 and TRBJ1-3, with D maybe TRBD1 (5 bases). Looked up from germline, CDR1 is SGHVS and CDR2 is FQNEAQ. This CDR3 comprises 20 residues. The germline V and J ends were trimmed by 4 bases and 0 bases, with 25 bases remaining between them. The CDR3 loop is CASSYFAITGGLSSGNTIYF. CDR3 sequence (DNA): TGTGCCAGCAGCTATTTTGCAATCACAGGAGGGTTGAGCTCTGGAAACACCATATATTTT.

The chain joins TRBV5-1 to TRBJ1-2, with D perhaps TRBD1 (6 bases). Germline values: CDR1 SGHRS, CDR2 YFSETQ. V gave up 0 bases and J gave up 3 bases, with 6 bases separating them. The CDR3 totals 13 residues. The CDR3 is CASSLAGDYGYTF. The CDR3 bases are TGCGCCAGCAGCTTGGCAGGGGACTATGGCTACACCTTC. The full variable domain, completed using reference TRBV5-1 and TRBJ1-2, is KAGVTQTPRYLIKTRGQQVTLSCSPISGHRSVSWYQQTPGQGLQFLFEYFSETQRNKGNFPGRFSGRQFSNSRSEMNVSTLELGDSALYLCASSLAGDYGYTFGSGTRLTVV.

V gene TRBV5-4 combines with J gene TRBJ2-3; 10 positions match TRBD2. The CDR3 sequence is 16 residues long. Germline CDR1 and CDR2: SGHNT and YYREEE (reference sequence). J lost 2 bases, V lost 0 bases, and 3 bases had no gene match. The CDR3 sequence: CASSLAGLAVTDTQYF. Written as DNA, the CDR3 is TGTGCCAGCAGCTTGGCTGGACTAGCGGTCACAGATACGCAGTATTTT. Variable domain in full (rest from reference TRBV5-4 and TRBJ2-3): ETGVTQSPTHLIKTRGQQVTLRCSSQSGHNTVSWYQQALGQGPQFIFQYYREEENGRGNFPPRFSGLQFPNYSSELNVNALELDDSALYLCASSLAGLAVTDTQYFGPGTRLTVL.

V usage is TRBV7-2 and J usage is TRBJ2-1; 8 bases are shared with TRBD1. V shed 5 bases, J shed 10 bases, and the junction held 13 bases outside the gene matches. This CDR3 spans 15 amino acids. Germline loops: CDR1 SGHTA, CDR2 FQGNSA. CDR3 in amino acids: CASSHRDRRILEQFF. CDR3 sequence (DNA): TGTGCCAGCAGCCACAGGGACAGGCGGATTTTGGAGCAGTTCTTC.

V gene TRBV28 combines with J gene TRBJ2-6; no reliable D call. V gave up 5 bases and J gave up 2 bases, with 10 bases separating them. The CDR3 is made up of 15 amino acids. Germline CDR1 is MDHEN and CDR2 is SYDVKM. As DNA, the CDR3 is TGTGCCAGCAGTCTTCAGCTAGCTGGGGCCAACGTCCTGACTTTC. As protein: CASSLQLAGANVLTF.